These 19 T cell receptor beta chains were all obtained from the same sample, sequenced in a study of blood T cell repertoires in COVID-19. Data came from immunoSEQ multiplex PCR; TCRdb stores just in-frame clones and leaves some out. The profile shows some 150,000 clones, approximately 88% of them singletons. The sample was peripheral blood. These receptors were obtained from a woman aged 45-65 years with acute or convalescent COVID-19.

The chain links TRBV27 to TRBJ2-3, with 14 bases fitting TRBD2. J was trimmed by 5 bases and V by 11 bases; bases with no gene match: 9. Germline V gene lookup returns CDR1 MNHEY and CDR2 SMNVEV (reference sequence). The CDR3 has 15 amino acids. In nucleotides, the CDR3 is TGTGCCTGCGGAAGGGGACTAGCGGGAGTAGATACGCAGTATTTT. Its translation is CACGRGLAGVDTQYF.

The V call is TRBV5-1, the J call TRBJ2-5; possibly TRBD2 for D (6 bases). The CDR3 is made up of 12 amino acids. Germline assignment: CDR1 SGHRS and CDR2 YFSETQ. Trimming took off 0 bases at V and 10 bases at J, with 10 bases between the two ends. The CDR3 region has the DNA TGCGCCAGCAGCTTGGGGCAGACTAGCCAGTACTTC. Amino acids: CASSLGQTSQYF.

V is TRBV18 and J is TRBJ2-1, with D possibly being TRBD2 (7 bases). The CDR3 contains 14 residues. Trimming shortened V by 8 bases and J by 5 bases, and 16 bases separated the two germline ends. The germline CDR1 and CDR2 sequences are KGHSH and LQKENI. The CDR3 loop reads CASLPSGGHNEQFF. The CDR3 DNA reads TGTGCCAGCCTCCCGTCGGGGGGCCACAATGAGCAGTTCTTC.

V is TRBV19 and J is TRBJ1-2, with a tentative D call TRBD1 (5 bases). Germline CDR1 and CDR2: LNHDA and SQIVND (reference sequence). This CDR3 is built from 13 residues. With 5 bases removed from V and 3 bases from J, the gap between germline ends came to 10 bases. The CDR3 nucleotides read TGTGCCAGTAGTGGGCAGGGTGACTATGGCTACACCTTC. This codes for CASSGQGDYGYTF.

The CDR3 loop is CASSNNRGMNTEAFF. As DNA, the CDR3 is TGTGCCAGCAGTAACAACAGGGGGATGAACACTGAAGCTTTCTTT. The chain couples TRBV6-2 or TRBV6-3 to TRBJ1-1; 8 bases fit TRBD1. The germline CDR1 and CDR2 sequences are MNHEY and SVGEGT. With 5 bases clipped from V and 0 bases from J, the junction kept 5 bases outside the gene matches. CDR3 length: 15 residues.

As to this clone: At one of its ends the junction is not consistent with the germline gene, which may arise from a read error. The chain combines TRBV30 with TRBJ1-1, with a possible D match to TRBD1 (6 bases). The V gene's germline CDR1 is GTSNPN and CDR2 SVGIG (reference sequence). This CDR3 has 11 residues. The CDR3 protein is CAWSVLRTANF. In nucleotides, the CDR3 is TGTGCCTGGAGTGTACTACGGACAGCTAACTTT.

The V gene is TRBV5-1, the J gene TRBJ1-2, with D perhaps matching TRBD1 (6 bases). Germline V gives CDR1 SGHRS, CDR2 YFSETQ. V was clipped by 2 bases and J by 7 bases, with 9 bases between them. The CDR3 extends over 12 amino acids. CDR3 sequence (DNA): TGCGCCAGCAGCTTACAGGGATCTGGCTACACCTTC. It is translated as CASSLQGSGYTF.

The chain employs TRBV11-2 and TRBJ1-1; D gene ambiguous. V shed 3 bases and J shed 5 bases, with 4 bases lying between them. The V gene's germline CDR1 is SGHAT and CDR2 FQNNGV. The CDR3 sequence is 11 residues long. The chain's CDR3 is CASSLTTEAFF. The CDR3 region has the DNA TGTGCCAGCAGCTTGACAACTGAAGCTTTCTTT.

This chain connects TRBV2 to TRBJ1-5; 7 bases map to TRBD1. Germline CDR1 SNHLY, CDR2 FYNNEI. The CDR3 consists of 15 residues. J gave up 3 bases and V 6 bases, and 8 bases lay outside the gene matches. The CDR3 sequence: CASSQGQAFNQPQHF. The CDR3 nucleotides are TGTGCCAGCAGCCAAGGACAGGCTTTCAATCAGCCCCAGCATTTT.

V is TRBV4-1 and J is TRBJ2-3; 9 bases are shared with TRBD1. The CDR3 is 17 amino acids. CDR1 and CDR2 from the germline V gene are MGHRA and YSYEKL. V gave up 4 bases and J gave up 3 bases; unmatched junction bases: 11. For the CDR3, the DNA is TGCGCCAGCAGCCCGCCCTCCGGGACAGGGAGAACAGATACGCAGTATTTT. This sequence encodes CASSPPSGTGRTDTQYF.

The chain uses TRBV12-3 or TRBV12-4 and TRBJ1-2; maybe TRBD1 (6 bases). The CDR3 covers 13 residues. V was clipped by 1 base and J by 7 bases, with 10 bases between them. DNA of the CDR3: TGTGCCAGCAGTTTAGGGTCAGGGGCTGGCTACACCTTC. Translated, it gives CASSLGSGAGYTF.

The chain combines TRBV9 with TRBJ1-4; tentatively, D is TRBD1 (5 bases). Germline-derived CDR1 and CDR2 are SGDLS and YYNGEE. Trimming stripped 4 bases from V and 3 bases from J, with 13 bases between. The CDR3 length is 15 residues. CDR3 sequence: CASSPGGSANEKLFF. The CDR3 nucleotides read TGTGCCAGCAGCCCGGGGGGGTCGGCTAATGAAAAACTGTTTTTT.

This sequence joins TRBV7-2 and TRBJ1-6; D possibly corresponds to TRBD1 (6 bases). CDR1 is SGHTA and CDR2 is FQGNSA in the germline V gene. The V end lost 5 bases, the J end lost 4 bases, and 12 bases lay between the germline ends. This CDR3 is built from 15 residues. The CDR3 loop reads CASSLQQGYNSPLHF. CDR3 coding DNA: TGTGCCAGCAGCCTACAACAGGGATATAATTCACCCCTCCACTTT.

This chain joins TRBV10-3 and TRBJ2-5; 9 bases align to TRBD1. V shed 4 bases, J shed 6 bases, and the junction held 9 bases outside the gene matches. The CDR3 has 15 amino acids. Germline V gene data show CDR1 as ENHRY and CDR2 as SYGVKD. CDR3 amino acids: CAISAEQGAVKTQYF. CDR3 bases: TGTGCCATCAGTGCCGAACAGGGGGCTGTAAAGACCCAGTACTTC.

The chain joins TRBV10-3 to TRBJ1-1, with TRBD1 matching 7 bases. With 5 bases clipped from V and 9 bases from J, the junction kept 12 bases outside the gene matches. Germline V gives CDR1 ENHRY, CDR2 SYGVKD. This CDR3 has 14 residues. The DNA for the CDR3 is TGTGCCATCAGTCCAGACAGGGTTTGGGAAAAAGCTTTCTTT. Its translation: CAISPDRVWEKAFF.

The rearrangement uses TRBV12-3 or TRBV12-4 and TRBJ2-1, with no clear D. V was clipped by 3 bases and J by 9 bases, with 12 bases between them. This CDR3 is built from 13 residues. CDR3 DNA: TGTGCCAGCAGTTTCGAAGCGTTGGGTGAGCAGTTCTTC. Protein product: CASSFEALGEQFF.

The chain is built from TRBV19 and TRBJ2-5; a weak D match, TRBD1 (6 bases). The ends were cut back, 4 bases at V and 3 bases at J, with 12 bases in the middle. Germline CDR1 is LNHDA and CDR2 is SQIVND (reference sequence). The CDR3 length is 14 residues. CDR3 region: CASSTLGDKETQYF. The CDR3 bases are TGTGCCAGTAGTACATTGGGGGACAAAGAGACCCAGTACTTC.

The chain links TRBV6-5 to TRBJ2-7, with 7 bases identical to TRBD1. The V gene end was trimmed by 7 bases and the J gene end by 2 bases; junction bases not matched to a gene: 2. Germline lookup yields CDR1 MNHEY and CDR2 SVGAGI. The CDR3 spans 12 residues. Here the CDR3 DNA reads TGTGCCAGCAATAGGGGGCCCTACGAGCAGTACTTC. Amino acid sequence: CASNRGPYEQYF.

The rearrangement links TRBV7-2 to TRBJ2-7, with 9 bases identical to TRBD2. The CDR3 totals 14 residues. V lost 1 base and J lost 2; bases outside the gene matches: 0. Germline CDR1 is SGHTA and CDR2 is FQGNSA. The CDR3, as DNA: TGTGCCAGCAGCTTAGGCGGGGGGGCCTACGAGCAGTACTTC. Protein product: CASSLGGGAYEQYF.